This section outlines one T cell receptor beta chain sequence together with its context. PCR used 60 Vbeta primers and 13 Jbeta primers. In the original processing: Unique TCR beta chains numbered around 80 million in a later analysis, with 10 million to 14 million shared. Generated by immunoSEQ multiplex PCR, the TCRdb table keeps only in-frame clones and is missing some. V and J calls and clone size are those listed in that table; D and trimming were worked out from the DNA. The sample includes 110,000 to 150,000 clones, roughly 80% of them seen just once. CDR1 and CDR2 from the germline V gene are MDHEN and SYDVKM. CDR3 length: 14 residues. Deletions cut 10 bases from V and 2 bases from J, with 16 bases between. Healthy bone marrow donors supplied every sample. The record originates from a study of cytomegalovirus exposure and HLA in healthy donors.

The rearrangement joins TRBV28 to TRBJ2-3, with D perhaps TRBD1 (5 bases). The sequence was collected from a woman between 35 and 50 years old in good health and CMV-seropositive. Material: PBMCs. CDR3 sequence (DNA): TGTGCCATTGCCCCCGGCAGGGACACAGATACGCAGTATTTT. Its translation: CAIAPGRDTDTQYF.